What follows describes a single T cell receptor beta chain. The antigen this receptor binds is unknown. Per-base qualities were not stored, and no clone one base away is much larger. The immunoSEQ hsTCRB v3.0 assay was used at survey level resolution to sequence the TRB variable region. A depth of roughly 35,000-55,000 T-cell genomes per sample was targeted for TRB sequencing. An Illumina MiSeq with a v3 150-cycle kit was used to sequence the pooled TRB libraries. Regarding the original processing steps: Analysis of repertoires was carried out in R inside a reproducible Nextflow workflow spanning QC, data transformation and analysis. LymphoSeq2, an R package for exploring AIRR-Seq data, was used to implement custom analyses. Four samples that yielded fewer than 5000 total TRB sequences were excluded, so that around 190 HIV repertoires were analyzed. Of the 188 retained HIV repertoires, about 59 were collected before and approximately 130 after ART initiation. Each repertoire was downsampled to 5000 TRB nucleotide sequences, and summary statistics were averaged across 100 downsampling iterations. TRB sequences were retained for analysis only if CDR3 regions of at least seven amino acids were present. Diversity was assessed using a clonality score derived from Shannon entropy and using the Gini coefficient. In repertoire networks, the top 5000 CDR3 amino acid sequences were linked whenever an edit distance of one separated two sequences. Antigen specificity groups and MHC restriction were predicted for TRB CDR3 amino acid sequences with GLIPH2. Known CMV, EBV, HIV or tissue antigen associations were flagged by matching CDR3 amino acid sequences against VDJdb and McPAS-TCR. Pre-ART, post-ART and control groups were compared with Wilcoxon signed-rank tests and Holm-Bonferroni correction. The source is immuneACCESS, and TCRdb retained only in-frame sequences with V and J called. Part of the clones is not carried over; for the studies checked, unresolved V genes explain less than half of this, and the remainder is unexplained. The D gene and trimming were derived from the DNA, and the V and J assignments and clone size from that table. For this sample there are tens of thousands of clones; approximately 86% appear just once. The ten largest clones capture roughly 5% of the sample.

To be included, a participant needed at least one PBMC sample from before ART initiation plus at least two post-ART samples. All participants with HIV were treated in the United States of America. Cryopreserved samples of about 0.95-10 million PBMC were thawed and washed before DNA extraction. At the time of the earliest PBMC sample for each participant with HIV, ages ranged from roughly 23 to 55 years. PBMC samples from each participant spanned 1-4 timepoints before ART initiation and 2-8 timepoints after ART initiation, with a median of 7 samples. Serial HIV viral load, CD4+ T-cell count, ART history and demographic data were obtained for every participant. Genomic DNA was extracted from unsorted PBMC with a Qiagen kit on a QIAcube, processed in batches of 12 samples. These data originate in a study of long-term antiretroviral therapy in people with HIV (dated by TCRdb to between 2021 and 2024). As for the study more broadly: Collection of the earliest samples took place about a decade ahead of the 2015 WHO recommendation for immediate ART, at a time when ART was typically delayed until CD4 counts fell. Whether ART initiation and durable HIV suppression were associated with changes in peripheral blood TRB repertoire composition and diversity was tested in a retrospective serial study. The cohort contributed about 200 cryopreserved PBMC samples from fewer than 35 adults with confirmed HIV infection, collected serially over a mean of approximately 6 years (range 1-12). About 35% of the 30 participants with HIV were female. Test extractions of a monoclonal T-cell line alongside about 30 polyclonal samples showed no cross-contamination during QIAcube processing. Here is what the overall study found, with its caveats: Because pre-ART samples had limited cell numbers, profiling was done on unsorted PBMC rather than on sorted CD4+ and CD8+ T cells. Inferences about post-ART repertoire changes are limited because no data were available on ART adherence, viral resistance or therapy changes. The samples were dated from about 2004 to 2018, and the ART regimens that were used may be less effective than current ART regimens. Starting ART was linked to a significant rise in TRB diversity, yet even with long-term ART the diversity remained significantly lower than in transplant donor controls. Compared with controls, HIV repertoires had narrower CDR3 length ranges, and the network structure pointed to an antigen-experienced repertoire that shifted only slightly toward naive after ART. Because PBMC availability was limited, only the TCR beta chain was sequenced, with no alpha chain pairing. At every time point, the repertoire was dominated by expanded TRB clones first identified before ART initiation, although this dominance fluctuated and, in many PLHIV, declined after ART.

The CDR3 has 18 amino acids, counting the end cysteine and phenylalanine. The CDR3 DNA has 54 bases and is translated from base 1. Unmatched junction bases come to 2, with V trimmed by 0 bases and J by 2 bases. From a lookup of the germline V gene, CDR1 and CDR2 are SGHTA and FQGTGA. The receptor's source is a woman between 50 and 59 years old with HIV. The chain uses TRBV7-3 and TRBJ2-2; TRBD2 agrees with 14 junctional bases. The sample was unsorted PBMCs, taken 0.1 years before starting antiretroviral therapy. The CDR3 reads CASSLTGTSGGNTGELFF. The DNA sequence reads TGTGCCAGCAGCTTAACGGGGACTAGCGGGGGAAACACCGGGGAGCTGTTTTTT. Extended through the reference TRBV7-3 and TRBJ2-2 proteins, this CDR3 yields the full variable domain: GAGVSQTPSNKVTEKGKYVELRCDPISGHTALYWYRQSLGQGPEFLIYFQGTGAADDSGLPNDRFFAVRPEGSVSTLKIQRTERGDSAVYLCASSLTGTSGGNTGELFFGEGSRLTVL.